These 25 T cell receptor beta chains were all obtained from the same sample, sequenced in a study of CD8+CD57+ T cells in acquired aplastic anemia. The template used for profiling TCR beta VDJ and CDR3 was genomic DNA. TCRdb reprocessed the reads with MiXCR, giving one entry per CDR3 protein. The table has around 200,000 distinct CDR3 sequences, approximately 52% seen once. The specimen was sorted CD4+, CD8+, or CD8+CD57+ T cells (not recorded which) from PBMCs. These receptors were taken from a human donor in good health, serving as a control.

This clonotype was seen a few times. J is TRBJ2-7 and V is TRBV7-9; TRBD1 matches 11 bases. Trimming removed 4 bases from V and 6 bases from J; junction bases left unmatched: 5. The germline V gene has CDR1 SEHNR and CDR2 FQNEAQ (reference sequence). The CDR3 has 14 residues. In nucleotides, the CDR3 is TGTGCCAGCAGCTCCCCGGGACAGGGGGTCGAGCAGTACTTC. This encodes CASSSPGQGVEQYF.

The CDR3 nucleotides are TGCAGTGCTAGAGATCTAGCGGGAGATTACAATGAGCAGTTCTTC. Its protein is CSARDLAGDYNEQFF. The rearrangement uses TRBV20-1 and TRBJ2-1; 10 nucleotides line up with TRBD2. The CDR3 has 15 residues. Germline values: CDR1 DFQATT, CDR2 SNEGSKA (reference sequence). V lost 0 bases and J lost 4; bases outside the gene matches: 3.

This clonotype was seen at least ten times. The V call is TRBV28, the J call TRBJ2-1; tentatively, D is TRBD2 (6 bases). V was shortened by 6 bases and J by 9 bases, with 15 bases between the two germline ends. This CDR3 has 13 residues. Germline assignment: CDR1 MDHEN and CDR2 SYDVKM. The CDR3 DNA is TGTGCCAGCAGGTCCACCGTGGGAGGTGAGCAGTTCTTC. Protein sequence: CASRSTVGGEQFF.

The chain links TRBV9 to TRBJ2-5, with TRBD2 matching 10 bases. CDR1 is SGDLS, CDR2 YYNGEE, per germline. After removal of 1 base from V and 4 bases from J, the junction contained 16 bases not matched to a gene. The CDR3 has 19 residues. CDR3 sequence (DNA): TGTGCCAGCAGCGTAAGCGGGGGGGCAACTATAGTCAGAGGAGAGACCCAGTACTTC. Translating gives CASSVSGGATIVRGETQYF.

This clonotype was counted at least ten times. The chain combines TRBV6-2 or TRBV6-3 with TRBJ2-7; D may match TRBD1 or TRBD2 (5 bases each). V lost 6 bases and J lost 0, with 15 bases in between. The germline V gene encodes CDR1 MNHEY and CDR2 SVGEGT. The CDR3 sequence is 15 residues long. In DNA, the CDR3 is TGTGCCAGCAGCTCCGGGACCGACATCTCCTACGAGCAGTACTTC. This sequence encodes CASSSGTDISYEQYF.

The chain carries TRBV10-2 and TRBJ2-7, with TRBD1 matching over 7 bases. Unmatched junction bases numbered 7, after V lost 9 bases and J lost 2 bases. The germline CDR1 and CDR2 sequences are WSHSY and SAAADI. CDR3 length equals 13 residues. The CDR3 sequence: CASWDRLTYEQYF. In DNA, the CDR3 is TGCGCCAGTTGGGACAGACTTACCTACGAGCAGTACTTC.

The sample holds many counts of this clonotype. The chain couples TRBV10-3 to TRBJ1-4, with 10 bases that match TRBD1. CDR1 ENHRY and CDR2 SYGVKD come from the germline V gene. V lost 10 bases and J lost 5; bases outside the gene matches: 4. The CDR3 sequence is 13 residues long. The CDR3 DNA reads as TGTGCCAGCCGGGACAGGGGAAATGAAAAACTGTTTTTT. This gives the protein CASRDRGNEKLFF.

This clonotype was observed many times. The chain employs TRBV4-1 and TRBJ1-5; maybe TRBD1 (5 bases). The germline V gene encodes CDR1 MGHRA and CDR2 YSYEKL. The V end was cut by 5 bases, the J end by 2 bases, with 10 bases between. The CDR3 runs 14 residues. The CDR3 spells CASSAEGGNQPQHF. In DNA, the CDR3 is TGCGCCAGCAGCGCCGAAGGGGGCAATCAGCCCCAGCATTTT.

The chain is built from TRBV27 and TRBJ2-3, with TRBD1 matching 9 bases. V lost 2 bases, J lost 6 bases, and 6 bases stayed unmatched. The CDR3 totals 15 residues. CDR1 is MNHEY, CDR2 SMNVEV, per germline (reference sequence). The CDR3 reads CASSLRGTGSDTQYF. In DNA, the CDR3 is TGTGCCAGCAGTTTACGTGGGACAGGGTCCGATACGCAGTATTTT.

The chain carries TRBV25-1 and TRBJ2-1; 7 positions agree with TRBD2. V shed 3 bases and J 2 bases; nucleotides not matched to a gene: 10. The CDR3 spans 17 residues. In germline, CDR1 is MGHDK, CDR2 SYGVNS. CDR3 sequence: CASSDMGGVEPYNEQFF. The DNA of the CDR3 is TGTGCCAGCAGTGATATGGGAGGGGTGGAACCCTACAATGAGCAGTTCTTC. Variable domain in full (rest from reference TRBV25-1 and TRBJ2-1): EADIYQTPRYLVIGTGKKITLECSQTMGHDKMYWYQQDPGMELHLIHYSYGVNSTEKGDLSSESTVSRIRTEHFPLTLESARPSHTSQYLCASSDMGGVEPYNEQFFGPGTRLTVL.

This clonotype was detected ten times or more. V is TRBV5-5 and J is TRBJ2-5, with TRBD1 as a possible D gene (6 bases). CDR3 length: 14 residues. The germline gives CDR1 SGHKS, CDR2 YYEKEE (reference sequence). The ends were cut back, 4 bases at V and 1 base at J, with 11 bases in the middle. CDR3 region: CASSQQGVQETQYF. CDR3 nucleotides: TGTGCCAGCAGCCAACAGGGAGTCCAAGAGACCCAGTACTTC.

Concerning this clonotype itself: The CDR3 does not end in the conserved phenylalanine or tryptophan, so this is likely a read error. The CDR3 here is CASSLGAGQSSYEQYS. In nucleotides, the CDR3 is TGTGCTAGCAGCCTCGGGGCGGGGCAGAGCTCCTACGAGCAGTACTCC. The chain uses TRBV7-7 and TRBJ2-7; the D gene is possibly TRBD2 (6 bases). Germline V gene data show CDR1 as SSHAT and CDR2 as FNYEAQ (reference sequence). The CDR3 covers 16 residues.

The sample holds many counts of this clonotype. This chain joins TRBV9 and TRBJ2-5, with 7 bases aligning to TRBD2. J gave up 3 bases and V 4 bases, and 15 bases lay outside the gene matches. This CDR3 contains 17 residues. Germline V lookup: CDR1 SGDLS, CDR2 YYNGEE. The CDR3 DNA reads TGTGCCAGCAGCCCATTTCCTAGGCCGGGGGGTAAAGAGACCCAGTACTTC. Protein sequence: CASSPFPRPGGKETQYF.

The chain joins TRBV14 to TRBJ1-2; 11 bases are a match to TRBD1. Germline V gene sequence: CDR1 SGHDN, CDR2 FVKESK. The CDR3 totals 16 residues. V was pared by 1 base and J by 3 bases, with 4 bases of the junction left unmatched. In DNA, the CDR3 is TGTGCCAGCAGCCAAGGGACAGGGGGCGTCGACTATGGCTACACCTTC. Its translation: CASSQGTGGVDYGYTF.

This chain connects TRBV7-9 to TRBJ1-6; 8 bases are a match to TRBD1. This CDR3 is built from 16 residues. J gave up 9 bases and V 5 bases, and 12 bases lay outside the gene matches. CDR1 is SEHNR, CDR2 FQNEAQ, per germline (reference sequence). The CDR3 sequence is CASSPIWDRRGSPLHF. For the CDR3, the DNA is TGTGCCAGCAGCCCGATTTGGGACAGGAGAGGTTCACCCCTCCACTTT.

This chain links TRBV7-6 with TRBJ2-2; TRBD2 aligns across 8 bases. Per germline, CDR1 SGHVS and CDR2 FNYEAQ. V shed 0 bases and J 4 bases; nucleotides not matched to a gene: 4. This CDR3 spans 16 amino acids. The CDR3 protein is CASSLAPGGSTGELFF. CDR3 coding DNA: TGTGCCAGCAGCTTAGCGCCGGGGGGGAGCACCGGGGAGCTGTTTTTT.

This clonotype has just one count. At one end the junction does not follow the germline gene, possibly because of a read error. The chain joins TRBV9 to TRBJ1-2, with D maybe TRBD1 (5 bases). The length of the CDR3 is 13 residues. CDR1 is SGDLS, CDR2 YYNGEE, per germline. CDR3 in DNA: TGTGCCAGCAGCCGGGACGGGTCCTATGGTTACACCTTC. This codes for CASSRDGSYGYTF.

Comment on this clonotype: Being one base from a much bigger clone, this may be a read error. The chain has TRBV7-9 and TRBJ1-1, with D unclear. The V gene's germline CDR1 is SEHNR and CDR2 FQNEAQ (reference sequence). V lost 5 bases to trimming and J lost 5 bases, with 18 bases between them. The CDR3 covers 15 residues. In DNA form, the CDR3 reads TGTGCCAGCAGCCCCTCAGAGGGCGGTGGTACTGAAGCTTTCTTT. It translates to CASSPSEGGGTEAFF.

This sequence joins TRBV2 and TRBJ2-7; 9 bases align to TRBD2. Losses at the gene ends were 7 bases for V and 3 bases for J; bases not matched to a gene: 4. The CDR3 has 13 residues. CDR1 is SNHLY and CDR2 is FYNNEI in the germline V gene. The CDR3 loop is CASKLAGYYEQYF. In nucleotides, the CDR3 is TGTGCCAGCAAACTAGCGGGTTACTACGAGCAGTACTTC.

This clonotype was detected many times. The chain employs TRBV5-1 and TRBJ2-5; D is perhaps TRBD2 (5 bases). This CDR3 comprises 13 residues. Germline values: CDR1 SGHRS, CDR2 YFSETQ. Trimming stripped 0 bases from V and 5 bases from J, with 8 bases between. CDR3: CASSLAGKETQYF. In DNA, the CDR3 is TGCGCCAGCAGCTTGGCCGGGAAGGAGACCCAGTACTTC.

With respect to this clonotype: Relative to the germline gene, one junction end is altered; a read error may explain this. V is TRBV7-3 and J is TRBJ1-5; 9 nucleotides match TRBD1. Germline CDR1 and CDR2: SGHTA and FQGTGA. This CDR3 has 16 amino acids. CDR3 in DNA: TGTGCCAGCAGCTTAATGACAGGGGGAAACAATGAGCCCCAGCATTTT. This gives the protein CASSLMTGGNNEPQHF.

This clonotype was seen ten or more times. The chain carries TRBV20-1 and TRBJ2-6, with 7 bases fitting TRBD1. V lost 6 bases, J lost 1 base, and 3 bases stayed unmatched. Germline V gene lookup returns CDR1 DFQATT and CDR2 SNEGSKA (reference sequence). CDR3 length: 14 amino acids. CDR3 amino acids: CSATGVSGANVLTF. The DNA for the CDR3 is TGCAGTGCAACAGGGGTGTCTGGGGCCAACGTCCTGACTTTC.

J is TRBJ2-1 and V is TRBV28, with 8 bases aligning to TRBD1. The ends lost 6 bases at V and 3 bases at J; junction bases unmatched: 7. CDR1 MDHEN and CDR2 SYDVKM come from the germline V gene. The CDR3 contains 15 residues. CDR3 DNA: TGTGCCAGCAGCCCTGCGGACAGGGACTACAATGAGCAGTTCTTC. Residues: CASSPADRDYNEQFF.

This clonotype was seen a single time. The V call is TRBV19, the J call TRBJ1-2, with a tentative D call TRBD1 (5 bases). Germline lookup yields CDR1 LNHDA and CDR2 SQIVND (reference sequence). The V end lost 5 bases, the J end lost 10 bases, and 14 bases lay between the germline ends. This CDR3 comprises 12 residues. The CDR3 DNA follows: TGTGCCAGTAGTTCGACAGCCCCCACCTACACCTTC. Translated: CASSSTAPTYTF.

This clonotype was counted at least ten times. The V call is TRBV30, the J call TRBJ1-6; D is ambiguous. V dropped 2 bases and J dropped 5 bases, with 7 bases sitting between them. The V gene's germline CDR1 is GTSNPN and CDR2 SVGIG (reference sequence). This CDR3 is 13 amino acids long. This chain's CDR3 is CAWSIRNNSPLHF. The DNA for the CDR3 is TGTGCCTGGAGTATAAGGAATAATTCACCCCTCCACTTT.